This T cell receptor (beta chain) was recorded in a study of blood T cell repertoires in COVID-19. Across the study: The analysed material was cDNA or gDNA that came from T cells, B-cell-depleted T cells, or PBMCs.

This table comes from immunoSEQ multiplex PCR, and its TCRdb copy is limited to in-frame clones, with some not included. The repertoire holds 200,000 to 250,000 clones, with around 80% as singletons. As concerns this clone: The germline gene is not matched at one end of the junction; a read error may be the cause.

This clonotype originated in an elderly woman with acute or convalescent COVID-19. Specimen: peripheral blood.

The CDR3: CAWTGTSGRPLF. CDR3 DNA sequence: TGTGCCTGGACTGGGACTAGCGGGAGGCCTCTGTTC. The V gene is TRBV30, the J gene TRBJ2-7, with 15 bases lining up with TRBD2. Per germline, CDR1 GTSNPN and CDR2 SVGIG (reference sequence). CDR3 length equals 12 residues.